The 22 T cell receptor beta chains below come from one sample, sequenced in a study of cytomegalovirus exposure and HLA in healthy donors. The study ran its PCR with 60 Vbeta and 13 Jbeta primers. Assay: immunoSEQ multiplex PCR; the TCRdb copy retains only in-frame clones and omits some. Seen in this sample are 30,000 to 35,000 clones; the ten most common clones hold more than 3.5%. Input material: PBMCs. Every receptor here comes from a woman in her forties in good health and CMV-seropositive.

On this clone: The conserved closing phenylalanine or tryptophan is absent in this CDR3, likely reflecting a read error. The V gene is TRBV18, the J gene TRBJ1-1, with TRBD1 matching 8 bases. Germline trimming cut 3 bases from V and 1 base from J; bases unmatched to any gene: 1. Germline CDR1 KGHSH, CDR2 LQKENI. The CDR3 sequence is 14 residues long. Here the CDR3 DNA reads TGTGCCAGCTCACCCGGGACAGGGAACACTGAAGCTTTCCTT. Protein sequence: CASSPGTGNTEAFL.

CDR3 in DNA: TGTGCCTGGAGTTCGTCCCCTCATGTATCCATCTACAGGGGCTATGGCTACACCTTC. Translating gives CAWSSSPHVSIYRGYGYTF. V and J are TRBV30 and TRBJ1-2, with 7 bases identical to TRBD1. Germline V gives CDR1 GTSNPN, CDR2 SVGIG (reference sequence). CDR3 length equals 19 residues. The V and J ends lost 2 bases and 4 bases, in that order; junction bases with no gene match: 22.

V is TRBV5-1 and J is TRBJ2-7; 8 nucleotides agree with TRBD1. From germline, CDR1 is SGHRS and CDR2 YFSETQ. The V segment lost 4 bases and the J segment 5 bases; nucleotides outside the gene matches: 11. This CDR3 region has 15 residues. The CDR3 DNA is TGCGCCAGCAGCCTTAAAGTACAGGGGGAGGACGAGCAGTACTTC. Translating gives CASSLKVQGEDEQYF. Together with reference TRBV5-1 and TRBJ2-7, the CDR3 gives the full variable domain: KAGVTQTPRYLIKTRGQQVTLSCSPISGHRSVSWYQQTPGQGLQFLFEYFSETQRNKGNFPGRFSGRQFSNSRSEMNVSTLELGDSALYLCASSLKVQGEDEQYFGPGTRLTVT.

The chain employs TRBV5-1 and TRBJ2-6; D may be TRBD1 (6 bases). Germline V gene data show CDR1 as SGHRS and CDR2 as YFSETQ. The CDR3 is 16 residues long. Trimming removed 5 bases from V and 4 bases from J, with 16 bases in between. In DNA, the CDR3 is TGCGCCAGCAGGAACAGGGCCAAGGCAGGGGCCAACGTCCTGACTTTC. Its protein product is CASRNRAKAGANVLTF.

This rearrangement joins TRBV18 to TRBJ2-2; TRBD1 agrees at 9 bases. V was pared by 5 bases and J by 6 bases, with 4 bases of the junction left unmatched. Germline values: CDR1 KGHSH, CDR2 LQKENI. The CDR3 has 14 amino acids. The CDR3 DNA follows: TGTGCCAGCTCATTGGACAGGGGATCCGGGGAGCTGTTTTTT. Its translation: CASSLDRGSGELFF.

V usage is TRBV4-1 and J usage is TRBJ2-2; D call uncertain. V lost 2 bases and J 4 bases, leaving 8 bases between the germline ends. The CDR3 contains 14 residues. From germline, CDR1 is MGHRA and CDR2 YSYEKL. The CDR3, as DNA: TGCGCCAGCAGCCAACCCCTTAGCACCGGGGAGCTGTTTTTT. It translates to CASSQPLSTGELFF.

V is TRBV7-8 and J is TRBJ2-1; perhaps TRBD2 as D (6 bases). Trimming took 1 base from V and 5 from J, leaving 9 bases between them. This CDR3 spans 14 amino acids. CDR1 SGHVS and CDR2 FQNEAQ come from the germline V gene. CDR3 nucleotide sequence: TGTGCCAGCAGCTTAGGTTTAGCGGACAATGAGCAGTTCTTC. The encoded protein is CASSLGLADNEQFF. Full variable domain (outside the CDR3, taken from reference TRBV7-8 and TRBJ2-1): GAGVSQSPRYKVAKRGQDVALRCDPISGHVSLFWYQQALGQGPEFLTYFQNEAQLDKSGLPSDRFFAERPEGSVSTLKIQRTQQEDSAVYLCASSLGLADNEQFFGPGTRLTVL.

As for this clone: At the DNA level, this CDR3 is encoded by other sequences in the same sample as well. CDR3 sequence reads: CASSNERGEETQYF. DNA of the CDR3: TGTGCCAGTAGTAATGAGCGGGGGGAAGAGACCCAGTACTTC. The chain employs TRBV19 and TRBJ2-5, with TRBD2 matching 9 bases. The CDR3 sequence is 14 residues long. V was clipped by 4 bases and J by 3 bases; unmatched bases: 3. Germline loops: CDR1 LNHDA, CDR2 SQIVND (reference sequence).

The CDR3 nucleotides read TGTGCCAGCAGCTTAACTGGGGGCGGGACTGAAGCTTTCTTT. It is translated as CASSLTGGGTEAFF. This rearrangement joins TRBV7-3 to TRBJ1-1; D perhaps matches TRBD1 (6 bases). V was shortened by 0 bases and J by 5 bases, with 10 bases between the two germline ends. This CDR3 spans 14 amino acids. Germline assignment: CDR1 SGHTA and CDR2 FQGTGA.

This sequence joins TRBV11-3 and TRBJ2-5; 7 nucleotides align to TRBD1. Per the germline V gene, CDR1 is SGHNT and CDR2 is YENEEA. After removal of 5 bases from V and 5 bases from J, the junction contained 11 bases not matched to a gene. This CDR3 comprises 15 residues. The CDR3 region has the DNA TGTGCCAGCAGCCCAGGGACAGCCGGCGTGGAGACCCAGTACTTC. Translation: CASSPGTAGVETQYF.

The J gene is TRBJ1-1, the V gene TRBV5-6, with a possible D match to TRBD1 (5 bases). Germline V CDR1 and CDR2: SGHDT, YYEEEE. The CDR3 runs to 15 residues. The ends were cut back, 0 bases at V and 2 bases at J, with 11 bases in the middle. Written as DNA, the CDR3 is TGTGCCAGCAGCTTGGGAACAGGCGGTAACACTGAAGCTTTCTTT. Amino acid sequence: CASSLGTGGNTEAFF.

The genes are TRBV11-1 and TRBJ2-7, with D tentatively TRBD2 (5 bases). The CDR3 has 14 amino acids. Between the trimmed V and J ends, which lost 1 base and 0 bases, there was a span of 7 bases. Germline assignment: CDR1 SGHAT and CDR2 FQDESV (reference sequence). The CDR3 sequence is CASSLVGSSYEQYF. Here the CDR3 DNA reads TGTGCCAGCAGCTTAGTGGGGAGCTCCTACGAGCAGTACTTC.

In DNA form, the CDR3 reads TGTGCCAGCAGCTCGCGGGATTTCGACAATGAGCAGTTCTTC. Amino acid sequence: CASSSRDFDNEQFF. The V call is TRBV11-3, the J call TRBJ2-1, with a weak D call TRBD2 (6 bases). The CDR3 runs 14 residues. Germline V CDR1 and CDR2: SGHNT, YENEEA. V lost 4 bases to trimming and J lost 5 bases, with 12 bases between them.

With respect to this clone: The sample contains more than one DNA sequence encoding this CDR3. The rearrangement uses TRBV14 and TRBJ2-3, with D tentatively TRBD1 (7 bases). V was cut by 7 bases and J by 1 base, with 9 bases left in between. The germline V gene has CDR1 SGHDN and CDR2 FVKESK. This CDR3 region has 13 residues. CDR3 loop: CASTRGGTDTQYF. DNA for the CDR3: TGTGCCAGCACCAGGGGGGGCACAGATACGCAGTATTTT.

V is TRBV2 and J is TRBJ1-1; no clear D gene. CDR3 size: 14 residues. The germline CDR1 and CDR2 sequences are SNHLY and FYNNEI. V lost 2 bases and J 5 bases, leaving 12 bases between the germline ends. Here the CDR3 reads CASSESTVVTEAFF. CDR3 coding DNA: TGTGCCAGCAGTGAAAGTACGGTGGTGACTGAAGCTTTCTTT.

The rearrangement joins TRBV7-8 to TRBJ1-3; possible D gene TRBD1, 5 bases. The CDR3 is 15 amino acids. V was shortened by 5 bases and J by 4 bases, with 15 bases between the two germline ends. In germline, CDR1 is SGHVS, CDR2 FQNEAQ. The CDR3 loop reads CASSPAGVVGNTIYF. The CDR3 nucleotides read TGTGCCAGCAGCCCTGCGGGGGTTGTGGGAAACACCATATATTTT.

The chain links TRBV6-1 to TRBJ2-2; D remains unclear. The CDR3 covers 15 residues. The germline V gene encodes CDR1 MNHNS and CDR2 SASEGT. V was trimmed by 7 bases and J by 0 bases, leaving 12 bases between them. DNA of the CDR3: TGTGCCAGCACCCCCGGGTGGTCGAACACCGGGGAGCTGTTTTTT. This sequence encodes CASTPGWSNTGELFF.

This chain links TRBV6-5 with TRBJ1-1; no clear D gene. The V end lost 1 base, the J end lost 4 bases, and 7 bases lay between the germline ends. The germline gives CDR1 MNHEY, CDR2 SVGAGI. This CDR3 spans 13 amino acids. Written as DNA, the CDR3 is TGTGCCAGCAGTTACTTACGGGGCACTGAAGCTTTCTTT. Protein sequence: CASSYLRGTEAFF.

This chain joins TRBV6-5 and TRBJ2-7, with 11 bases aligning to TRBD1. CDR1 is MNHEY, CDR2 SVGAGI, per germline. The CDR3 consists of 14 residues. Trimming cost V 10 bases and J 2 bases; bases outside gene matches: 7. The CDR3 here is CATSRDRGAYEQYF. CDR3 nucleotides: TGTGCCACGTCCCGGGACAGGGGGGCCTACGAGCAGTACTTC.

V gene TRBV5-4 combines with J gene TRBJ2-5; possibly TRBD2 for D (5 bases). The CDR3 has 15 amino acids. The V end lost 0 bases, the J end lost 5 bases, and 14 bases lay between the germline ends. The V gene's germline CDR1 is SGHNT and CDR2 YYREEE (reference sequence). This CDR3 is CASSLDPSRVETQYF. CDR3 DNA sequence: TGTGCCAGCAGCTTGGATCCTAGCCGGGTCGAGACCCAGTACTTC.

The CDR3 DNA is TGTGCCAGCAGTTTTATCTCCCCAGCGGTCTCGGATGAGCAGTTCTTC. Encoded protein: CASSFISPAVSDEQFF. The genes are TRBV27 and TRBJ2-1; possible D gene TRBD2, 5 bases. V shed 3 bases and J shed 8 bases, with 20 bases lying between them. Germline assignment: CDR1 MNHEY and CDR2 SMNVEV (reference sequence). CDR3 length: 16 residues.

This sequence joins TRBV2 and TRBJ2-2; D is possibly TRBD1 (6 bases). Germline loops: CDR1 SNHLY, CDR2 FYNNEI. Trimming left V 8 bases short and J 3 bases short, with 16 bases between. The CDR3 is made up of 15 amino acids. The CDR3 region has the DNA TGTGCCAGCGGGCTCTGGGACACATACACCGGGGAGCTGTTTTTT. Protein sequence: CASGLWDTYTGELFF.